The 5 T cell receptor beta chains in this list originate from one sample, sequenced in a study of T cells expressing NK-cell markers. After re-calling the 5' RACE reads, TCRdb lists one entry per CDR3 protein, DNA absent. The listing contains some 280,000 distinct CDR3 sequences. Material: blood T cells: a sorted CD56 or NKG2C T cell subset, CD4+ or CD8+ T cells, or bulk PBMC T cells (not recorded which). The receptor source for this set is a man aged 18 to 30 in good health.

The CDR3 sequence: CSVNLRGGAYNEQFF. The chain has TRBV20-1 and TRBJ2-1; the TCRdb D gene call, TRBD1, has no DNA to confirm it. This CDR3 comprises 15 residues. Germline CDR1 is DFQATT and CDR2 is SNEGSKA (reference sequence).

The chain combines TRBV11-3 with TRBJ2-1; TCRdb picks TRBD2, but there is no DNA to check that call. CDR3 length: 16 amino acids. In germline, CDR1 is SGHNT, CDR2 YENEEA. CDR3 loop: CASSLYSGAGYNEQFF.

The CDR3: CASSQGTFNTEAFF. The rearrangement uses TRBV14 and TRBJ1-1; TCRdb names TRBD1, which stays unverified in the absence of DNA. CDR1 SGHDN and CDR2 FVKESK come from the germline V gene. The CDR3 is made up of 14 amino acids.

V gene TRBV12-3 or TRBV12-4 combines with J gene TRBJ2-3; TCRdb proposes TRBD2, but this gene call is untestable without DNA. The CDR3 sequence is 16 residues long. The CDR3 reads CASSGGSGRAENTQYF.

The CDR3 reads CASSPGQGKESNQPQHF. The J gene is TRBJ1-5, the V gene TRBV18; TCRdb designates TRBD1, a call that cannot be tested without DNA. The CDR3 loop spans 17 amino acids. Germline loops: CDR1 KGHSH, CDR2 LQKENI.